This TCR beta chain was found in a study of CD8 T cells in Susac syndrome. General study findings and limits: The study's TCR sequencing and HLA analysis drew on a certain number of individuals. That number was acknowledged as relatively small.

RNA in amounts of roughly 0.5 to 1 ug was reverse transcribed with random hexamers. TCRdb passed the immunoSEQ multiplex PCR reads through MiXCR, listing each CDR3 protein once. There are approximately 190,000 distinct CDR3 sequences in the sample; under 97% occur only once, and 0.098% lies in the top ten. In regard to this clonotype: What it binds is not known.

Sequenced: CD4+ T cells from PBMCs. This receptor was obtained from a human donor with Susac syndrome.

CDR3 region: CASSVSGTVNNEQFF. DNA for the CDR3: TGTGCCAGCAGCGTATCTGGGACAGTAAACAATGAGCAGTTCTTC. The V and J genes are TRBV9 and TRBJ2-1, with 7 positions matching TRBD1. The CDR3 has 15 amino acids. In germline, CDR1 is SGDLS, CDR2 YYNGEE. Unmatched junction bases numbered 6, after V lost 1 base and J lost 5 bases.